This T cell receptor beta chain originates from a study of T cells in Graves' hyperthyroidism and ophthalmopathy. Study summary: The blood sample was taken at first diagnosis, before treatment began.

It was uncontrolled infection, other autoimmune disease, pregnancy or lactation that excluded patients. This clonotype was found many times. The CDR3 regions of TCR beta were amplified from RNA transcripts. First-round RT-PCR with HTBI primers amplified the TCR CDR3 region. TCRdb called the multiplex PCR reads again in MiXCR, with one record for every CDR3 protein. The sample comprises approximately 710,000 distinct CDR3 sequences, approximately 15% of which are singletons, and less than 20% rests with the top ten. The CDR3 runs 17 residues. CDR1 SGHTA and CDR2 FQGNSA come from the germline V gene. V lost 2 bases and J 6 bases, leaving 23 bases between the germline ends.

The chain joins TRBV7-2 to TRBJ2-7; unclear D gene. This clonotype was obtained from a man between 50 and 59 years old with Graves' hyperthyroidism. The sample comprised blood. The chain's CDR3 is CASSLIPGPIFISEQYF. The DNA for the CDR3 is TGTGCCAGCAGCTTAATACCTGGGCCCATCTTTATAAGCGAGCAGTACTTC.